What follows are 9 T cell receptor beta chains derived from one specimen sequenced in a study of shared clonotypes between healthy human individuals. Some clones are missing from TCRdb's copy, which holds only in-frame ones; the method was immunoSEQ multiplex PCR. This sample has over a million clones, with roughly 96% found just once. The sequenced sample was naive CD4+ T cells sorted from blood. Subset here: CD45RA+ positively selected. These receptors all come from a man aged 25 to 40 in good health.

Remarks on this clone: Additional DNA sequences in this sample encode the identical CDR3. The chain has TRBV6-5 and TRBJ1-1; D is unresolved. The CDR3 covers 14 residues. Germline assignment: CDR1 MNHEY and CDR2 SVGAGI. Trimming cost V 4 bases and J 1 base, with 10 bases left between them. The CDR3 loop is CASSSPGRNTEAFF. In DNA, the CDR3 is TGTGCCAGCAGTTCGCCGGGGAGGAACACTGAAGCTTTCTTT.

The rearrangement joins TRBV28 to TRBJ1-3, with D uncertain. V shed 0 bases and J shed 4 bases, with 1 base lying between them. CDR1 and CDR2 from the germline V gene are MDHEN and SYDVKM. The CDR3 has 12 amino acids. The CDR3 protein is CASSLWGNTIYF. Written as DNA, the CDR3 is TGTGCCAGCAGTTTATGGGGAAACACCATATATTTT.

The chain links TRBV4-3 to TRBJ2-3, with no clear D. The V end was cut by 0 bases, the J end by 6 bases, with 10 bases between. Germline CDR1 and CDR2: LGHNA and YSLEER. The CDR3 contains 14 residues. The CDR3 region has the DNA TGCGCCAGCAGCCAAGATCTAGTCGGGGATACGCAGTATTTT. Translated, it gives CASSQDLVGDTQYF.

The rearrangement uses TRBV5-1 and TRBJ1-1; weak D call: TRBD1 (6 bases). The CDR3 spans 15 residues. Trimming took 0 bases from V and 4 from J, leaving 13 bases between them. Germline V gives CDR1 SGHRS, CDR2 YFSETQ. The CDR3 region is CASSLAWAGATEAFF. The CDR3 DNA reads as TGCGCCAGCAGCTTGGCCTGGGCAGGGGCCACTGAAGCTTTCTTT. Filled out from reference TRBV5-1 and TRBJ1-1, the complete variable domain reads KAGVTQTPRYLIKTRGQQVTLSCSPISGHRSVSWYQQTPGQGLQFLFEYFSETQRNKGNFPGRFSGRQFSNSRSEMNVSTLELGDSALYLCASSLAWAGATEAFFGQGTRLTVV.

The chain recombines TRBV27 with TRBJ2-2, with 9 bases lining up with TRBD2. In germline, CDR1 is MNHEY, CDR2 SMNVEV (reference sequence). V shed 6 bases and J 5 bases; nucleotides not matched to a gene: 7. The length of the CDR3 is 15 residues. CDR3 loop: CASRPSSGITGELFF. CDR3 sequence (DNA): TGTGCCAGCAGACCTTCTAGCGGGATAACCGGGGAGCTGTTTTTT.

The rearrangement joins TRBV6-5 to TRBJ1-3; D not certain. Germline values: CDR1 MNHEY, CDR2 SVGAGI. The CDR3 sequence is 13 residues long. Trimming cost V 0 bases and J 4 bases, with 4 bases left between them. CDR3 sequence: CASSYSWGNTIYF. The CDR3 DNA follows: TGTGCCAGCAGTTACTCTTGGGGAAACACCATATATTTT.

The genes are TRBV11-1 and TRBJ1-1; D gene unclear. The germline V gene has CDR1 SGHAT and CDR2 FQDESV (reference sequence). The CDR3 extends over 12 amino acids. The V gene lost 3 bases and the J gene lost 1 base, with 3 bases spanning the gap. This chain's CDR3 is CASSFKNTEAFF. CDR3 DNA sequence: TGTGCCAGCAGCTTTAAGAACACTGAAGCTTTCTTT. Full variable domain (remainder filled in from reference TRBV11-1 and TRBJ1-1): EAEVAQSPRYKITEKSQAVAFWCDPISGHATLYWYRQILGQGPELLVQFQDESVVDDSQLPKDRFSAERLKGVDSTLKIQPAELGDSAMYLCASSFKNTEAFFGQGTRLTVV.

In DNA, the CDR3 is TGTGCCTGGAGCCAAGGGTGGACTATTAACACCGGGGAGCTGTTTTTT. This translates into CAWSQGWTINTGELFF. V is TRBV30 and J is TRBJ2-2, with TRBD2 as a possible D gene (6 bases). Germline CDR1 GTSNPN, CDR2 SVGIG (reference sequence). Trimming left V 3 bases short and J 2 bases short, with 16 bases between. This CDR3 spans 16 amino acids.

The chain employs TRBV13 and TRBJ2-1, with D perhaps TRBD2 (5 bases). The CDR3 is 14 residues long. The germline V gene has CDR1 PRHDT and CDR2 FYEKMQ (reference sequence). The germline V and J ends were trimmed by 6 bases and 1 base, with 10 bases remaining between them. The DNA for the CDR3 is TGTGCCAGCAGGTTGAGGGTATCCTACAATGAGCAGTTCTTC. Translated, it gives CASRLRVSYNEQFF.